The 6 T cell receptor beta chains below come from one sample, sequenced in a study of PD-1 blockade in mismatch repair-deficient tumors. The method was immunoSEQ multiplex PCR; TCRdb's version includes in-frame clones alone and lacks a portion of them. This table holds 120,000 or so clones, roughly 86% found once. Sequencing was performed on peripheral blood, taken 44 weeks after starting pembrolizumab. Every receptor here comes from an adult with mismatch repair-deficient cancer.

J is TRBJ1-1 and V is TRBV14; D is ambiguous. This CDR3 has 13 residues. Germline lookup yields CDR1 SGHDN and CDR2 FVKESK. V gave up 1 base and J gave up 1 base, with 4 bases separating them. CDR3 sequence (DNA): TGTGCCAGCAGCCAAGCTCGGAACACTGAAGCTTTCTTT. Protein product: CASSQARNTEAFF.

The table lists this clone with a count of one. This chain joins TRBV19 and TRBJ2-7; D may be TRBD2 (6 bases). V lost 5 bases and J lost 0, with 14 bases in between. CDR1 and CDR2 (germline): LNHDA, SQIVND (reference sequence). The CDR3 loop spans 15 amino acids. The CDR3, as DNA: TGTGCCAGTAGTCCCTCGGGACTGAACTCCTACGAGCAGTACTTC. As protein: CASSPSGLNSYEQYF.

This clone was seen more than once but under ten times. V and J are TRBV30 and TRBJ2-7; the match to TRBD2 covers 11 bases. CDR1 and CDR2 from the germline V gene are GTSNPN and SVGIG (reference sequence). The CDR3 has 15 amino acids. The J segment lost 6 bases and the V segment lost 4 bases, leaving 11 bases of the junction unmatched. The DNA for the CDR3 is TGTGCCTGGAAGGGATTAGCGGGAGGGCCGAGCGAGCAGTACTTC. Encoded protein: CAWKGLAGGPSEQYF.

V usage is TRBV7-9 and J usage is TRBJ2-2; 10 bases map to TRBD1. Germline CDR1 SEHNR, CDR2 FQNEAQ (reference sequence). V lost 4 bases, J lost 4 bases, and 12 bases stayed unmatched. This CDR3 comprises 18 residues. CDR3 sequence: CASSWGTGTGAATGELFF. Here the CDR3 DNA reads TGTGCCAGCAGCTGGGGAACCGGGACAGGGGCGGCCACCGGGGAGCTGTTTTTT. The full variable domain, its missing parts supplied by reference TRBV7-9 and TRBJ2-2, is DTGVSQNPRHKITKRGQNVTFRCDPISEHNRLYWYRQTLGQGPEFLTYFQNEAQLEKSRLLSDRFSAERPKGSFSTLEIQRTEQGDSAMYLCASSWGTGTGAATGELFFGEGSRLTVL.

The chain carries TRBV6-6 and TRBJ1-4, with TRBD1 matching over 7 bases. This CDR3 has 14 amino acids. CDR1 MNHNY and CDR2 SVGAGI come from the germline V gene (reference sequence). Losses at the gene ends were 8 bases for V and 7 bases for J; bases not matched to a gene: 10. The CDR3 DNA is TGTGCCAGCTCCAATAGGGGGCACGTTGAAAAACTGTTTTTT. Translation: CASSNRGHVEKLFF.

V gene TRBV4-2 combines with J gene TRBJ2-7; 9 bases are a match to TRBD2. Unmatched junction bases numbered 7, after V lost 1 base and J lost 3 bases. Germline V CDR1 and CDR2: LGHNA, YNFKEQ. The CDR3 has 16 amino acids. Written as DNA, the CDR3 is TGTGCCAGCAGCCAAGGCTTAGCGGGAGAGAGCTACGAGCAGTACTTC. It is translated as CASSQGLAGESYEQYF.